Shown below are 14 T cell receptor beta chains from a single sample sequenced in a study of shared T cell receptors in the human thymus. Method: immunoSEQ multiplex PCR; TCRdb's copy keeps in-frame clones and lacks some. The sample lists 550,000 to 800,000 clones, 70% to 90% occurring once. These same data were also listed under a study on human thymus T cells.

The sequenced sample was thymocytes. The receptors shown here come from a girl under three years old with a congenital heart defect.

The CDR3 nucleotides are TGTGCCTGGAGTGTACGTGGCAGGGGGGACCACGAGCAGTACTTC. Translation gives CAWSVRGRGDHEQYF. The chain is built from TRBV30 and TRBJ2-7; tentatively, D is TRBD1 (7 bases). The germline V gene encodes CDR1 GTSNPN and CDR2 SVGIG (reference sequence). V lost 0 bases and J 5 bases, leaving 17 bases between the germline ends. The CDR3 has 15 amino acids.

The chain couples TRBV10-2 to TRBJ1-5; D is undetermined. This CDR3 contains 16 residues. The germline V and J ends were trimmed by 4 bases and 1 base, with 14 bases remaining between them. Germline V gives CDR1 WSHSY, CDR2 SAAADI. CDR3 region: CASSALMGRSNQPQHF. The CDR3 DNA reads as TGCGCCAGCAGTGCTCTTATGGGCAGGAGCAATCAGCCCCAGCATTTT.

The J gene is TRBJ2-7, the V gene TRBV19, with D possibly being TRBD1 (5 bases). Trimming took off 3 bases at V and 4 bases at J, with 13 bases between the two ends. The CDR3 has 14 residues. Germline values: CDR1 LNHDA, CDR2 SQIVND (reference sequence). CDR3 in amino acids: CASSMGPDEYEQYF. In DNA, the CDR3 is TGTGCCAGTAGTATGGGGCCAGATGAGTACGAGCAGTACTTC.

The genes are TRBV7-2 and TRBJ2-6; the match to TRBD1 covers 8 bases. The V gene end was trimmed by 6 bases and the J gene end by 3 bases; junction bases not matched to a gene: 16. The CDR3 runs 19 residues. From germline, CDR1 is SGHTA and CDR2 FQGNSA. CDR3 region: CASSHRIRTGMGGANVLTF. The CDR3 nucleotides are TGTGCCAGCAGTCATCGGATACGGACAGGGATGGGTGGGGCCAACGTCCTGACTTTC.

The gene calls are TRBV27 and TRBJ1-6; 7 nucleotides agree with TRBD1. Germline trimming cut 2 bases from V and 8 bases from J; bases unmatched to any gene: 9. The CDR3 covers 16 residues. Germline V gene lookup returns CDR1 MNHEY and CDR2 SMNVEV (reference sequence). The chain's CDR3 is CASSLNSSQGYSPLHF. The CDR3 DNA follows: TGTGCCAGCAGTTTAAATTCTTCACAGGGGTATTCACCCCTCCACTTT.

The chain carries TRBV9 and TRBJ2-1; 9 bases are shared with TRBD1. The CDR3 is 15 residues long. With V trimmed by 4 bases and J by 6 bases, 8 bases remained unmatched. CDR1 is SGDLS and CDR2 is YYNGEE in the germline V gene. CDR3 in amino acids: CASSTRDRALNEQFF. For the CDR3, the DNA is TGTGCCAGCAGCACCCGGGACAGGGCGCTCAATGAGCAGTTCTTC.

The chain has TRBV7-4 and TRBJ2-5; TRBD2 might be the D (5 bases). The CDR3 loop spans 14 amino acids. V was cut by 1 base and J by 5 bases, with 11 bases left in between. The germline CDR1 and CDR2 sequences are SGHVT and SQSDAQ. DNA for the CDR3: TGTGCCAGCAGCTTAGGCGTCAGAGGGGAGACCCAGTACTTC. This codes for CASSLGVRGETQYF.

The CDR3 DNA is TGTGCCAGCAGTTTAGGCGGGAAAAGGAACACCGGGGAGCTGTTTTTT. This sequence encodes CASSLGGKRNTGELFF. The chain couples TRBV27 to TRBJ2-2; weak D call: TRBD2 (6 bases). This CDR3 is 16 amino acids long. From germline, CDR1 is MNHEY and CDR2 SMNVEV (reference sequence). Trimming stripped 2 bases from V and 1 base from J, with 11 bases between.

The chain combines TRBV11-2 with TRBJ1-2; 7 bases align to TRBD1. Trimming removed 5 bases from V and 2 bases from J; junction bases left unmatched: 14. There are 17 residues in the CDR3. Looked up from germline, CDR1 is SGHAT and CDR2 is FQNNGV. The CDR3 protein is CASSDSGTAVTNYGYTF. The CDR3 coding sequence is TGTGCCAGCAGCGATTCCGGGACAGCCGTTACCAACTATGGCTACACCTTC. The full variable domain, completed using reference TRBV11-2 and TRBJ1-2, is EAGVAQSPRYKIIEKRQSVAFWCNPISGHATLYWYQQILGQGPKLLIQFQNNGVVDDSQLPKDRFSAERLKGVDSTLKIQPAKLEDSAVYLCASSDSGTAVTNYGYTFGSGTRLTVV.

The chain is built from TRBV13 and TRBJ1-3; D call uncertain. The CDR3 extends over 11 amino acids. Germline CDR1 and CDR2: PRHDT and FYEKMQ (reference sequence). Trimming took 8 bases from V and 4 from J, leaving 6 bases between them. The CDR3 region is CASLQGNTIYF. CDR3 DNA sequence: TGTGCCAGCCTACAGGGAAACACCATATATTTT.

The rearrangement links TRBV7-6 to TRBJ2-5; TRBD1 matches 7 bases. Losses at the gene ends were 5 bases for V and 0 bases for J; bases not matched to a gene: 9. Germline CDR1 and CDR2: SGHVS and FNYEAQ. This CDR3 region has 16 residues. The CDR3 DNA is TGTGCCAGCAGCAGCCGGGACAGAGAGTACCAAGAGACCCAGTACTTC. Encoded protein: CASSSRDREYQETQYF.

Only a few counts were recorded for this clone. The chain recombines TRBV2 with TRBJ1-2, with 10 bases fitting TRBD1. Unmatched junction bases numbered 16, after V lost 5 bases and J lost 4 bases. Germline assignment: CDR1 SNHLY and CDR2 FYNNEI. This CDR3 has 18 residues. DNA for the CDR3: TGTGCCAGCAGTCTCTTCCGGGACAGGGGCCCCATATTCTATGGCTACACCTTC. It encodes CASSLFRDRGPIFYGYTF.

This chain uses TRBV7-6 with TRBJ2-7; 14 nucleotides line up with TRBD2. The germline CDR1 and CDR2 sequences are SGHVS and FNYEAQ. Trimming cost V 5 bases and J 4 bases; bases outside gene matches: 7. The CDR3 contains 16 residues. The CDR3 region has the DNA TGTGCCAGCAGCCCCGGGACTAGCGGGGGCCCTTACGAGCAGTACTTC. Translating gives CASSPGTSGGPYEQYF. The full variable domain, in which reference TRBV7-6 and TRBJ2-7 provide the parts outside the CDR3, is GAGVSQSPRYKVTKRGQDVALRCDPISGHVSLYWYRQALGQGPEFLTYFNYEAQQDKSGLPNDRFSAERPEGSISTLTIQRTEQRDSAMYRCASSPGTSGGPYEQYFGPGTRLTVT.

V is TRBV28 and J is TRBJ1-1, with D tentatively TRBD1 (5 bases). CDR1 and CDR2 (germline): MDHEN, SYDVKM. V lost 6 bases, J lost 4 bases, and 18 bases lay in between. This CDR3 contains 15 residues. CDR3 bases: TGTGCCAGCAGAGACTCCCTGGGGCGAGGCACTGAAGCTTTCTTT. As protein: CASRDSLGRGTEAFF.